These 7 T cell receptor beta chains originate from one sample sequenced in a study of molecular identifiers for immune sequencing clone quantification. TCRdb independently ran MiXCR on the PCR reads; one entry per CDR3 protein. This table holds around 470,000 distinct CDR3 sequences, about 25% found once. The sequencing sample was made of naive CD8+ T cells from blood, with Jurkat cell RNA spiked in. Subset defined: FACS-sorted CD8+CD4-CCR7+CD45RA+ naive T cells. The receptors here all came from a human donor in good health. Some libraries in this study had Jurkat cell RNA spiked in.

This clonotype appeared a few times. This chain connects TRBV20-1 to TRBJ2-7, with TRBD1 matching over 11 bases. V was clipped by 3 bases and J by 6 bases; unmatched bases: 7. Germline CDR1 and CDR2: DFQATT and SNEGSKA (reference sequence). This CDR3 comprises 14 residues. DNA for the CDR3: TGCAGTGCTAGGAAGGGACAGGGGGGTTCCGAGCAGTACTTC. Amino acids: CSARKGQGGSEQYF.

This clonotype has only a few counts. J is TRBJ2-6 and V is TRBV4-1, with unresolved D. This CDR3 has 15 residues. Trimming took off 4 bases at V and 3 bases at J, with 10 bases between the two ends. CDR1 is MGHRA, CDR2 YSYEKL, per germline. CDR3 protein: CASSPTAVGANVLTF. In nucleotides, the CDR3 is TGCGCCAGCAGCCCCACGGCGGTTGGGGCCAACGTCCTGACTTTC.

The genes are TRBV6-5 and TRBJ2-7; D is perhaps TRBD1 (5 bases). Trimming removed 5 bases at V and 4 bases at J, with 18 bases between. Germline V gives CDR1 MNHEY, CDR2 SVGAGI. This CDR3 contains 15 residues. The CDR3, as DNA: TGTGCCAGCAGTGAAGACAGAATTGGTCGATACGAGCAGTACTTC. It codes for CASSEDRIGRYEQYF.

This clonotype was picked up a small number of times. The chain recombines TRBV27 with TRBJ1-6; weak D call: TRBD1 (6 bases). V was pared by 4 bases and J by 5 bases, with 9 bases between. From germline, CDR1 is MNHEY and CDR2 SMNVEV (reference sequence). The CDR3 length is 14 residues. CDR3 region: CASSWGLDNSPLHF. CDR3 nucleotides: TGTGCCAGCAGTTGGGGGCTTGATAATTCACCCCTCCACTTT.

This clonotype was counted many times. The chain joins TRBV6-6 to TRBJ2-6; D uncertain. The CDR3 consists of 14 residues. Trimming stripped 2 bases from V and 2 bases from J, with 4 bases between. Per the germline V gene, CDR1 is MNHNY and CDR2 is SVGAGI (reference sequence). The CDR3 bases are TGTGCCAGCAGTTACGGTGCTGGGGCCAACGTCCTGACTTTC. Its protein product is CASSYGAGANVLTF.

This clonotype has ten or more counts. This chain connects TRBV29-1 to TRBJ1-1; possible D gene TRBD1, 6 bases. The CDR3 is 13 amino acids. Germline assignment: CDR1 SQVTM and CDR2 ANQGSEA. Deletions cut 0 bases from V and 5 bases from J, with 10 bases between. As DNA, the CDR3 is TGCAGCGTTGAAGACGGAAGGGGGACTGAAGCTTTCTTT. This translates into CSVEDGRGTEAFF.

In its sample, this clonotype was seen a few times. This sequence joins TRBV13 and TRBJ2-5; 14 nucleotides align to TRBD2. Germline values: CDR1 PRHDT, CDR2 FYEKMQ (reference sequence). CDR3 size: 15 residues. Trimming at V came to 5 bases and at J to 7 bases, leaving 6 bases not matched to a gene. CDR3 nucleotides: TGTGCCAGCAGCCCAGGGACTAGCGGGAGCCGGACCCAGTACTTC. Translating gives CASSPGTSGSRTQYF.